The 25 T cell receptor beta chains below were found in one sample sequenced in a study of blood T cell repertoires in COVID-19. The repertoire was sequenced with immunoSEQ multiplex PCR; TCRdb's copy has only in-frame clones and lacks some. This sample has under 150,000 clones, with more than 70% found just once. The sequenced material came from peripheral blood. These receptors originate from a woman aged 45-60 years with acute or convalescent COVID-19.

J is TRBJ2-3 and V is TRBV25-1, with TRBD1 identical over 7 bases. After removal of 6 bases from V and 5 bases from J, the junction contained 8 bases not matched to a gene. Germline loops: CDR1 MGHDK, CDR2 SYGVNS. The length of the CDR3 is 14 residues. CDR3 amino acids: CASSTTGEGDTQYF. The CDR3 DNA is TGTGCCAGCAGCACCACAGGGGAAGGAGATACGCAGTATTTT.

V is TRBV18 and J is TRBJ1-5; TRBD1 is a possible D gene (6 bases). The CDR3 is 19 amino acids. V dropped 3 bases and J dropped 1 base, with 22 bases sitting between them. Germline assignment: CDR1 KGHSH and CDR2 LQKENI. CDR3 in DNA: TGTGCCAGCTCACCGGGACCCGGGACACCCCGACAGAGCAATCAGCCCCAGCATTTT. This encodes CASSPGPGTPRQSNQPQHF.

This clone has a handful of counts. The V and J genes are TRBV7-2 and TRBJ1-1, with TRBD1 as a possible D gene (6 bases). The CDR3 spans 14 residues. V gave up 5 bases and J gave up 1 base, with 11 bases separating them. Germline CDR1 reads SGHTA; CDR2 reads FQGNSA. The CDR3 DNA reads as TGTGCCAGCAGCCCGGGACATTCGAACACTGAAGCTTTCTTT. Protein sequence: CASSPGHSNTEAFF.

The table lists this clone with a few counts. The J gene is TRBJ1-1, the V gene TRBV29-1, with D hard to call. The CDR3 runs 11 residues. Trimming removed 7 bases at V and 7 bases at J, with 13 bases between. CDR1 and CDR2 (germline): SQVTM, ANQGSEA. This CDR3 reads CSAARGVEAFF. As DNA, the CDR3 is TGCAGCGCAGCCAGAGGAGTTGAAGCTTTCTTT.

V and J are TRBV14 and TRBJ2-7, with D possibly matching TRBD1 (9 bases). Between the trimmed V and J ends, which lost 4 bases and 6 bases, there was a span of 16 bases. This CDR3 is 14 amino acids long. Looked up from germline, CDR1 is SGHDN and CDR2 is FVKESK. The CDR3 bases are TGTGCCAGCAGCCTAGCGGGACAGGGAAGCGAGCAGTACTTC. Amino acids: CASSLAGQGSEQYF.

V gene TRBV4-2 combines with J gene TRBJ1-3, with a possible D match to TRBD1 (5 bases). With 0 bases removed from V and 1 base from J, the gap between germline ends came to 13 bases. Per the germline V gene, CDR1 is LGHNA and CDR2 is YNFKEQ. CDR3 length: 17 amino acids. DNA of the CDR3: TGTGCCAGCAGCCAAGATGTGGGGGGGAAATCTGGAAACACCATATATTTT. Its translation: CASSQDVGGKSGNTIYF.

This clone was counted ten times or more. V gene TRBV18 combines with J gene TRBJ1-1, with D perhaps TRBD1 (5 bases). Trimming pared 2 bases from V and 1 base from J, leaving 11 bases between. This CDR3 contains 15 residues. Per the germline V gene, CDR1 is KGHSH and CDR2 is LQKENI. CDR3 in amino acids: CASSPTIGGNTEAFF. The CDR3 nucleotides are TGTGCCAGCTCACCAACCATCGGGGGGAACACTGAAGCTTTCTTT.

This clone was detected only once. DNA of the CDR3: TGTGCCTGGAGACCCGGGACAGCGTCGAACACTGAAGCTTTCTTT. It yields the protein CAWRPGTASNTEAFF. The rearrangement links TRBV30 to TRBJ1-1, with TRBD1 identical over 7 bases. The CDR3 runs to 15 residues. Germline CDR1 is GTSNPN and CDR2 is SVGIG (reference sequence). The J segment lost 1 base and the V segment lost 3 bases, leaving 8 bases of the junction unmatched.

J is TRBJ2-1 and V is TRBV4-1, with TRBD1 as a possible D gene (5 bases). The CDR3 loop spans 17 amino acids. V gave up 0 bases and J gave up 2 bases, with 14 bases separating them. The germline V gene encodes CDR1 MGHRA and CDR2 YSYEKL. The CDR3 sequence: CASSQEGSGWTYNEQFF. CDR3 in DNA: TGCGCCAGCAGCCAAGAGGGATCAGGGTGGACCTACAATGAGCAGTTCTTC.

The rearrangement uses TRBV7-2 and TRBJ2-1, with D hard to call. Trimming took 8 bases from V and 3 from J, leaving 11 bases between them. In germline, CDR1 is SGHTA, CDR2 FQGNSA. The CDR3 is 13 amino acids. CDR3 protein: CASRGVNYNEQFF. In nucleotides, the CDR3 is TGTGCCAGCCGAGGTGTAAACTACAATGAGCAGTTCTTC.

The table lists this clone with a count of one. The rearrangement joins TRBV25-1 to TRBJ1-1; D is uncertain. The germline V and J ends were trimmed by 8 bases and 3 bases, with 16 bases remaining between them. CDR3 size: 14 residues. Germline CDR1 MGHDK, CDR2 SYGVNS. The CDR3: CASSDGREDTEAFF. Written as DNA, the CDR3 is TGTGCCAGCTCTGATGGTCGGGAGGACACTGAAGCTTTCTTT.

This clone has more than one count but fewer than ten. The chain combines TRBV5-1 with TRBJ2-3; 7 nucleotides line up with TRBD1. The trim removed 4 bases at V and 2 bases at J, leaving 10 bases unmatched. There are 16 residues in the CDR3. Germline V gene lookup returns CDR1 SGHRS and CDR2 YFSETQ. CDR3 amino acids: CASSPFPGQITDTQYF. CDR3 nucleotides: TGCGCCAGCAGCCCGTTTCCGGGACAGATCACAGATACGCAGTATTTT.

The rearrangement uses TRBV19 and TRBJ1-2; the D gene is possibly TRBD1 (5 bases). Trimming shortened V by 10 bases and J by 7 bases, and 19 bases separated the two germline ends. The V gene's germline CDR1 is LNHDA and CDR2 SQIVND (reference sequence). This CDR3 has 13 residues. CDR3: CATENGGGFGYTF. The CDR3 bases are TGTGCCACAGAAAACGGGGGTGGCTTTGGCTACACCTTC.

CDR3: CASSELAIGTGELFF. DNA for the CDR3: TGTGCCAGCAGTGAACTAGCTATCGGTACCGGGGAGCTGTTTTTT. The V gene is TRBV6-4, the J gene TRBJ2-2; maybe TRBD2 (6 bases). The length of the CDR3 is 15 residues. Germline values: CDR1 MRHNA, CDR2 SNTAGT. V gave up 3 bases and J gave up 5 bases, with 13 bases separating them.

The V and J genes are TRBV7-9 and TRBJ1-1; the D is unclear. V dropped 3 bases and J dropped 6 bases, with 14 bases sitting between them. The CDR3 is 14 amino acids. CDR1 is SEHNR, CDR2 FQNEAQ, per germline (reference sequence). CDR3 sequence (DNA): TGTGCCAGCAGCTTTTTGTCTCTGCTAGCTGAAGCTTTCTTT. Residues: CASSFLSLLAEAFF.

The chain combines TRBV6-5 with TRBJ2-5; possibly TRBD2 for D (5 bases). The germline V gene encodes CDR1 MNHEY and CDR2 SVGAGI. V lost 3 bases and J 6 bases, leaving 14 bases between the germline ends. The CDR3 is 14 amino acids. CDR3 residues: CASSYDIATKTQYF. CDR3 nucleotide sequence: TGTGCCAGCAGTTATGATATAGCGACGAAGACCCAGTACTTC.

V usage is TRBV5-1 and J usage is TRBJ2-2; 7 nucleotides align to TRBD2. The CDR3 length is 18 residues. The trim removed 2 bases at V and 0 bases at J, leaving 10 bases unmatched. The germline V gene encodes CDR1 SGHRS and CDR2 YFSETQ. DNA for the CDR3: TGCGCCAGCAGCTTTAGTATAGGCGGGGGACCGAACACCGGGGAGCTGTTTTTT. Amino acid sequence: CASSFSIGGGPNTGELFF.

The chain employs TRBV2 and TRBJ2-1, with 8 nucleotides matching TRBD2. This CDR3 contains 13 residues. V dropped 4 bases and J dropped 6; count of bases not matched to a gene: 2. Germline CDR1 SNHLY, CDR2 FYNNEI. The CDR3 nucleotides read TGTGCCAGCAGTGCCGGGACTAGCAATGAGCAGTTCTTC. Translating gives CASSAGTSNEQFF.

The genes are TRBV27 and TRBJ1-2; 7 nucleotides align to TRBD1. Germline V CDR1 and CDR2: MNHEY, SMNVEV (reference sequence). This CDR3 region has 15 residues. Germline trimming cut 5 bases from V and 3 bases from J; bases unmatched to any gene: 9. For the CDR3, the DNA is TGTGCCAGCAGTCCACTTGACAGGGTAGACTATGGCTACACCTTC. It translates to CASSPLDRVDYGYTF.

This chain joins TRBV3-1 (or the pseudogene TRBV3-2) and TRBJ1-4, with a tentative D call TRBD1 (6 bases). This CDR3 region has 14 residues. Germline CDR1 reads LGHDT; CDR2 reads YNNKEL (reference sequence). The ends were cut back, 4 bases at V and 7 bases at J, with 13 bases in the middle. CDR3 residues: CASSPYRESEKLFF. The CDR3 DNA reads TGTGCCAGCAGCCCCTACAGGGAGAGTGAAAAACTGTTTTTT.

The V and J genes are TRBV28 and TRBJ1-3; D gene uncertain. Germline V lookup: CDR1 MDHEN, CDR2 SYDVKM. Trimming removed 0 bases at V and 0 bases at J, with 21 bases between. The CDR3 is made up of 20 amino acids. Written as DNA, the CDR3 is TGTGCCAGCAGTTTATGGGGCGGGGTGGGGAGCGCGGCCTCTGGAAACACCATATATTTT. Its protein product is CASSLWGGVGSAASGNTIYF.

This clone was detected only a few times. The chain links TRBV21-1 to TRBJ2-7; the D call TRBD2 from the table was never checked on the DNA. TRBV21-1 is shown as a pseudogene. This CDR3 has 13 amino acids. CDR3 residues: CASSKPPMWEQYF. CDR3 nucleotide sequence: TGTGCCAGCAGCAAACCCCCTATGTGGGAGCAGTACTTC.

This clone appeared a single time. V and J are TRBV6-2 or TRBV6-3 and TRBJ1-2, with 9 bases aligning to TRBD1. With V trimmed by 4 bases and J by 8 bases, 8 bases remained unmatched. CDR3 length: 14 residues. Germline assignment: CDR1 MNHEY and CDR2 SVGEGT. CDR3 nucleotides: TGTGCCAGCAGTTCACTCTGGACAGGGGAAGGCTACACCTTC. The encoded protein is CASSSLWTGEGYTF.

This rearrangement joins TRBV4-3 to TRBJ1-3; no firm D call. Germline CDR1 and CDR2: LGHNA and YSLEER. Trimming pared 0 bases from V and 0 bases from J, leaving 9 bases between. The CDR3 runs to 16 residues. CDR3 nucleotides: TGCGCCAGCAGCCAAGAGGGCCTATCCTCTGGAAACACCATATATTTT. This encodes CASSQEGLSSGNTIYF.

This chain joins TRBV27 and TRBJ1-1, with 11 bases matching TRBD1. With V trimmed by 5 bases and J by 5 bases, 7 bases remained unmatched. CDR3 length equals 15 residues. Germline V lookup: CDR1 MNHEY, CDR2 SMNVEV (reference sequence). The CDR3 coding sequence is TGTGCCAGCAGTCCCAGGACAGGGGGCTTGACTGAAGCTTTCTTT. Translation gives CASSPRTGGLTEAFF.